The 27 T cell receptor beta chains presented below share a single source sample, sequenced in a study of T cells in Graves' hyperthyroidism and ophthalmopathy. Amplification targeted TCR beta CDR3 regions from RNA transcripts. With the HTBI primer set, the TCR CDR3 went through a first round of RT-PCR. TCRdb redid the calling of the multiplex PCR reads with MiXCR, one entry per CDR3 protein. Among approximately 530,000 distinct CDR3 sequences, 15% to 20% were seen once, and the ten largest hold roughly 47%. The sample comprised blood. The source is a middle-aged man with Graves' ophthalmopathy.

The rearrangement joins TRBV20-1 to TRBJ2-3; TRBD2 is a possible D gene (5 bases). The CDR3 is made up of 14 amino acids. V lost 3 bases and J 2 bases, leaving 12 bases between the germline ends. Germline V gives CDR1 DFQATT, CDR2 SNEGSKA (reference sequence). The CDR3 is CSARFSGYTDTQYF. The CDR3 bases are TGCAGTGCTAGGTTCAGCGGTTACACAGATACGCAGTATTTT.

The DNA of the CDR3 is TGTGCCAGCGACGTAGCGGGGGTCGGAAAGACCCAGTACTTC. Translated, it gives CASDVAGVGKTQYF. The chain recombines TRBV6-1 with TRBJ2-5; 9 nucleotides line up with TRBD2. This CDR3 spans 14 amino acids. The ends lost 8 bases at V and 6 bases at J; junction bases unmatched: 10. Germline assignment: CDR1 MNHNS and CDR2 SASEGT.

The chain combines TRBV4-1 with TRBJ2-7, with D uncertain. The germline gives CDR1 MGHRA, CDR2 YSYEKL. This CDR3 contains 14 residues. V lost 0 bases, J lost 3 bases, and 9 bases lay in between. The CDR3 DNA is TGCGCCAGCAGCCAAGAGGTCAGCTACTACGAGCAGTACTTC. Protein product: CASSQEVSYYEQYF.

This clonotype was counted at least ten times. The rearrangement links TRBV7-9 to TRBJ2-1, with 11 nucleotides matching TRBD2. The germline V gene has CDR1 SEHNR and CDR2 FQNEAQ (reference sequence). CDR3 length: 20 residues. J lost 2 bases, V lost 5 bases, and 17 bases had no gene match. The CDR3 DNA is TGTGCCAGCAGCCTACTGGGGGCTAGCGGGAGGCCCGGCACCTACAATGAGCAGTTCTTC. It is translated as CASSLLGASGRPGTYNEQFF. Using reference TRBV7-9 and TRBJ2-1 for the parts outside the CDR3, the full variable domain is DTGVSQNPRHKITKRGQNVTFRCDPISEHNRLYWYRQTLGQGPEFLTYFQNEAQLEKSRLLSDRFSAERPKGSFSTLEIQRTEQGDSAMYLCASSLLGASGRPGTYNEQFFGPGTRLTVL.

This clonotype was detected only a few times. This chain joins TRBV7-8 and TRBJ2-5; 9 bases align to TRBD2. Trimming at V came to 5 bases and at J to 6 bases, leaving 10 bases not matched to a gene. Germline V gene data show CDR1 as SGHVS and CDR2 as FQNEAQ. The CDR3 is 15 amino acids. The CDR3 DNA follows: TGTGCCAGCAGCCTTCCGGGCGGGGGGGCGAAGACCCAGTACTTC. It codes for CASSLPGGGAKTQYF.

There are a few counts of this clonotype. V usage is TRBV6-1 and J usage is TRBJ2-2; a possible D gene is TRBD1 (7 bases). The CDR3 length is 18 residues. Germline CDR1 reads MNHNS; CDR2 reads SASEGT. V dropped 6 bases and J dropped 0 bases, with 20 bases sitting between them. In DNA form, the CDR3 reads TGTGCCAGCAGCGATTTACTACAGGGGACTTCGAACACCGGGGAGCTGTTTTTT. Amino acid sequence: CASSDLLQGTSNTGELFF.

The rearrangement joins TRBV3-1 to TRBJ2-5; D remains ambiguous. The CDR3 contains 15 residues. The V end was cut by 6 bases, the J end by 5 bases, with 19 bases between. Germline V gives CDR1 LGHDT, CDR2 YNNKEL (reference sequence). CDR3 protein: CASSLYLDVSETQYF. The CDR3 region has the DNA TGTGCCAGCAGTCTTTATCTTGACGTGTCTGAGACCCAGTACTTC.

This clonotype was picked up many times. V usage is TRBV5-1 and J usage is TRBJ2-7; 13 nucleotides align to TRBD2. This CDR3 is built from 14 residues. Germline V gene sequence: CDR1 SGHRS, CDR2 YFSETQ. V shed 4 bases and J 6 bases; nucleotides not matched to a gene: 4. CDR3 sequence: CASSTGLAGAEQYF. DNA of the CDR3: TGCGCCAGCAGCACCGGACTAGCGGGAGCCGAGCAGTACTTC. The whole variable domain, remainder taken from reference TRBV5-1 and TRBJ2-7, is KAGVTQTPRYLIKTRGQQVTLSCSPISGHRSVSWYQQTPGQGLQFLFEYFSETQRNKGNFPGRFSGRQFSNSRSEMNVSTLELGDSALYLCASSTGLAGAEQYFGPGTRLTVT.

This clonotype was detected many times. The chain joins TRBV2 to TRBJ2-1, with 9 bases that match TRBD1. CDR1 and CDR2 from the germline V gene are SNHLY and FYNNEI. V was clipped by 5 bases and J by 4 bases; unmatched bases: 6. The CDR3 contains 15 residues. DNA of the CDR3: TGTGCCAGCAGTAGGGGACAGGGTGGGTACAATGAGCAGTTCTTC. This gives the protein CASSRGQGGYNEQFF.

This clonotype has at least ten counts. The chain recombines TRBV7-2 with TRBJ2-5, with 13 bases aligning to TRBD2. CDR1 and CDR2 (germline): SGHTA, FQGNSA. The junction had 4 bases not matched to a gene; V was cut back by 5 bases and J by 1 base. The CDR3 totals 16 residues. The CDR3 reads CASSRLAGGFQETQYF. In DNA, the CDR3 is TGTGCCAGCAGCCGACTAGCGGGAGGATTCCAAGAGACCCAGTACTTC. The variable domain in full, completed from reference TRBV7-2 and TRBJ2-5, reads GAGVSQSPSNKVTEKGKDVELRCDPISGHTALYWYRQSLGQGLEFLIYFQGNSAPDKSGLPSDRFSAERTGGSVSTLTIQRTQQEDSAVYLCASSRLAGGFQETQYFGPGTRLLVL.

This clonotype has just a few counts. V and J are TRBV9 and TRBJ2-1; D call uncertain. V shed 3 bases and J shed 9 bases, with 13 bases lying between them. Germline V gene data show CDR1 as SGDLS and CDR2 as YYNGEE. The CDR3 is made up of 13 amino acids. CDR3 nucleotide sequence: TGTGCCAGCAGCGCCCTGCAAGGCGGTGAGCAGTTCTTC. Protein: CASSALQGGEQFF.

This clonotype has just a few counts. The chain carries TRBV20-1 and TRBJ1-2, with a weak D call TRBD1 (5 bases). This CDR3 spans 15 amino acids. CDR1 and CDR2 (germline): DFQATT, SNEGSKA (reference sequence). V was pared by 1 base and J by 2 bases, with 14 bases between. CDR3 nucleotides: TGCAGTGCTAGAGGGGTCAGGGCCGTAAACTATGGCTACACCTTC. It codes for CSARGVRAVNYGYTF.

At least ten counts were recorded for this clonotype. This chain joins TRBV29-1 and TRBJ2-3; 14 nucleotides agree with TRBD2. J was trimmed by 0 bases and V by 3 bases; bases with no gene match: 23. The CDR3 spans 23 residues. Germline CDR1 SQVTM, CDR2 ANQGSEA. Written as DNA, the CDR3 is TGCAGCGTTGACAGTTCCGGGACTAGCGGGAGCTGGTATGAGGAGGCTAGCACAGATACGCAGTATTTT. This sequence encodes CSVDSSGTSGSWYEEASTDTQYF.

A word on this clonotype: One end of the junction does not line up with germline, which may come from a read error. The rearrangement links TRBV28 to TRBJ2-5; 11 bases fit TRBD1. CDR3 length: 13 amino acids. CDR1 is MDHEN and CDR2 is SYDVKM in the germline V gene. CDR3 residues: CASSLRVGTGGNF. Here the CDR3 DNA reads TGTGCCAGCAGTTTAAGGGTAGGGACAGGGGGAAACTTC.

At least ten counts were recorded for this clonotype. This chain joins TRBV27 and TRBJ1-1; D call uncertain. The CDR3 consists of 13 residues. With 5 bases removed from V and 6 bases from J, the gap between germline ends came to 13 bases. Germline-derived CDR1 and CDR2 are MNHEY and SMNVEV (reference sequence). The CDR3 DNA follows: TGTGCCAGCAGTCCATATCGAGGCGCTGAAGCTTTCTTT. Translating gives CASSPYRGAEAFF.

This clonotype was found a few times. The chain's CDR3 is CASSQGLAGGRNEQFF. The CDR3 DNA sequence: TGTGCCAGCAGCCAAGGACTAGCGGGAGGGAGGAATGAGCAGTTCTTC. J is TRBJ2-1 and V is TRBV14, with TRBD2 matching 14 bases. Per the germline V gene, CDR1 is SGHDN and CDR2 is FVKESK. Unmatched junction bases numbered 3, after V lost 1 base and J lost 7 bases. This CDR3 region has 16 residues.

This clonotype was counted at least ten times. The CDR3 sequence is CASSLSPSGMWDTQYF. The CDR3 nucleotides read TGTGCCAGCAGTTTAAGCCCCAGCGGGATGTGGGATACGCAGTATTTT. The chain carries TRBV27 and TRBJ2-3; 7 bases fit TRBD2. Trimming cost V 2 bases and J 6 bases; bases outside gene matches: 11. This CDR3 has 16 amino acids. Germline assignment: CDR1 MNHEY and CDR2 SMNVEV (reference sequence).

This clonotype occurred a few times. The chain joins TRBV5-1 to TRBJ2-1; maybe TRBD2 (6 bases). Trimming shortened V by 4 bases and J by 5 bases, and 22 bases separated the two germline ends. CDR3 size: 17 residues. Per germline, CDR1 SGHRS and CDR2 YFSETQ. The chain's CDR3 is CASSLEAGHTPDNEQFF. CDR3 DNA: TGCGCCAGCAGCCTGGAGGCGGGGCACACCCCAGACAATGAGCAGTTCTTC.

The chain employs TRBV6-2 or TRBV6-3 and TRBJ2-2, with 8 bases identical to TRBD1. V was clipped by 0 bases and J by 7 bases; unmatched bases: 10. Germline V gene data show CDR1 as MNHEY and CDR2 as SVGEGT. This CDR3 comprises 17 residues. The CDR3 region is CASSYSLAGGFGGELFF. The CDR3 coding sequence is TGTGCCAGCAGTTACTCCCTGGCAGGGGGCTTTGGCGGGGAGCTGTTTTTT.

This clonotype was detected ten times or more. The chain recombines TRBV11-2 with TRBJ2-1; D uncertain. The CDR3 is made up of 11 amino acids. With 4 bases removed from V and 9 bases from J, the gap between germline ends came to 7 bases. Germline V gene data show CDR1 as SGHAT and CDR2 as FQNNGV. Here the CDR3 reads CASSSLSEQFF. In DNA form, the CDR3 reads TGTGCCAGCAGCTCTCTATCTGAGCAGTTCTTC. Complete variable domain (other parts from reference TRBV11-2 and TRBJ2-1): EAGVAQSPRYKIIEKRQSVAFWCNPISGHATLYWYQQILGQGPKLLIQFQNNGVVDDSQLPKDRFSAERLKGVDSTLKIQPAKLEDSAVYLCASSSLSEQFFGPGTRLTVL.

This clonotype was counted a few times. The chain is built from TRBV5-6 and TRBJ1-2; D perhaps matches TRBD1 (5 bases). The germline CDR1 and CDR2 sequences are SGHDT and YYEEEE. V lost 4 bases, J lost 3 bases, and 19 bases lay in between. The CDR3 totals 16 residues. The CDR3 region has the DNA TGTGCCAGCAGCCCCCCCGAGGAAACAGGCTACTATGGCTACACCTTC. Encoded protein: CASSPPEETGYYGYTF.

This clonotype occurred a few times. V and J are TRBV5-1 and TRBJ2-3; 8 bases fit TRBD1. Trimming at V came to 4 bases and at J to 1 base, leaving 2 bases not matched to a gene. Germline V CDR1 and CDR2: SGHRS, YFSETQ. The CDR3 has 14 residues. The CDR3 coding sequence is TGCGCCAGCAGCGGGGGACAGGGCACAGATACGCAGTATTTT. Its protein product is CASSGGQGTDTQYF. The entire variable domain, with the rest obtained from reference TRBV5-1 and TRBJ2-3, is as follows: KAGVTQTPRYLIKTRGQQVTLSCSPISGHRSVSWYQQTPGQGLQFLFEYFSETQRNKGNFPGRFSGRQFSNSRSEMNVSTLELGDSALYLCASSGGQGTDTQYFGPGTRLTVL.

This clonotype was detected ten times or more. The gene calls are TRBV28 and TRBJ2-7, with 10 positions matching TRBD2. Trimming at V came to 6 bases and at J to 0 bases, leaving 20 bases not matched to a gene. This CDR3 spans 20 amino acids. Per the germline V gene, CDR1 is MDHEN and CDR2 is SYDVKM. DNA of the CDR3: TGTGCCAGCAGGAGTCTAGCGGGAGCTTCAGTGGGTTCAAGCTCCTACGAGCAGTACTTC. Its translation is CASRSLAGASVGSSSYEQYF.

The rearrangement joins TRBV5-1 to TRBJ1-2, with D hard to call. CDR3 length: 15 residues. CDR1 is SGHRS and CDR2 is YFSETQ in the germline V gene. With 4 bases removed from V and 6 bases from J, the gap between germline ends came to 19 bases. CDR3: CASSMLVRGSDGYTF. Written as DNA, the CDR3 is TGCGCCAGCAGCATGCTTGTTAGAGGGTCTGATGGCTACACCTTC.

Concerning this clonotype itself: At one end, the junction sequence differs from germline, possibly due to a read error. The chain employs TRBV10-3 and TRBJ1-2; 9 bases are a match to TRBD1. The CDR3 length is 15 residues. From germline, CDR1 is ENHRY and CDR2 SYGVKD. CDR3 residues: CAISELRGQGYGHTF. CDR3 coding DNA: TGTGCCATCAGTGAGCTGCGGGGACAGGGCTATGGCCACACCTTC.

This chain joins TRBV30 and TRBJ2-7, with 11 positions matching TRBD2. CDR3 size: 14 residues. The J segment lost 0 bases and the V segment lost 3 bases, leaving 1 base of the junction unmatched. Germline V gene sequence: CDR1 GTSNPN, CDR2 SVGIG (reference sequence). This chain's CDR3 is CAWRTSGISYEQYF. In nucleotides, the CDR3 is TGTGCCTGGAGGACTAGCGGGATCTCCTACGAGCAGTACTTC. Looking up the rest from reference TRBV30 and TRBJ2-7 gives the full variable domain: SQTIHQWPATLVQPVGSPLSLECTVEGTSNPNLYWYRQAAGRGLQLLFYSVGIGQISSEVPQNLSASRPQDRQFILSSKKLLLSDSGFYLCAWRTSGISYEQYFGPGTRLTVT.

This rearrangement joins TRBV20-1 to TRBJ1-4, with 8 nucleotides matching TRBD1. Germline V gene data show CDR1 as DFQATT and CDR2 as SNEGSKA (reference sequence). Trimming cost V 5 bases and J 6 bases; bases outside gene matches: 8. This CDR3 is built from 14 residues. CDR3 coding DNA: TGCAGTGCTTTCGGGGGACAGGCTTATGAAAAACTGTTTTTT. Its protein product is CSAFGGQAYEKLFF.